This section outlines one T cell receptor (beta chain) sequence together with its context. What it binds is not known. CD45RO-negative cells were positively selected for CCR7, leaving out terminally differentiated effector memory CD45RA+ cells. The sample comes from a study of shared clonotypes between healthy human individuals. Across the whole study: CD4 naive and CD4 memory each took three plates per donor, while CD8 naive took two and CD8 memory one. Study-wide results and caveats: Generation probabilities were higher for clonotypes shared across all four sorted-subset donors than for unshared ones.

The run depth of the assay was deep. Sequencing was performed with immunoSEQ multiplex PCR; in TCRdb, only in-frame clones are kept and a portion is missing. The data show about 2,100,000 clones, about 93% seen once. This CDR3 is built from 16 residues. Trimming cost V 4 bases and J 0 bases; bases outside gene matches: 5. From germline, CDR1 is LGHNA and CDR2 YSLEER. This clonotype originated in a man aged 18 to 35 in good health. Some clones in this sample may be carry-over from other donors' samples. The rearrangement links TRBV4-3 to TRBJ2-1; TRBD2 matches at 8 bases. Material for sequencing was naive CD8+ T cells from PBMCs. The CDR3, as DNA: TGCGCCAGCAGCCTCCTACTAGCGGCCTCCTACAATGAGCAGTTCTTC. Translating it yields CASSLLLAASYNEQFF.